This paragraph reports one TCR beta chain. Which antigen it targets is not known. The sample holds no much larger clone one base away, and base qualities are not on file. Germline trimming amounts to 5 bases on V and 3 bases on J, with 13 as the count of junction bases outside the gene matches. The CDR1 and CDR2 encoded by the germline V gene (reference sequence) are SEHNR and FQNEAQ. The CDR3 goes from the cysteine to the phenylalanine over 18 residues. Kept here is only the CDR3 DNA, which spans 54 bases and is read in frame from base 1. The data were obtained in a study of Ad26.COV2.S vaccination and SARS-CoV-2 variants (dated by TCRdb to about 2021). Concerning the study at large: Vaccine-arm donors came from COV1001, a multicentre, randomized, double-blind, placebo-controlled phase I-IIa trial of Ad26.COV2.S in healthy adults. Ad26.COV2.S was given intramuscularly at 5x10^10 or 1x10^11 viral particles, as a single shot or as two shots 56 days apart. Sequencing of the TCRbeta repertoire served to evaluate the specificity and breadth of SARS-CoV-2-reactive T cell receptors following Ad26.COV2.S vaccination. The TCR-sequenced set comprised approximately 32 samples: roughly 19 Ad26.COV2.S vaccine recipients, 5 placebo recipients and 8 SARS-CoV-2 convalescent individuals. Participants in the trial were split at random into five groups of five each, receiving low-dose or high-dose Ad26.COV2.S once or twice, or else placebo on both occasions. Throughout the experiments and outcome assessment, investigators stayed blinded to trial group allocation.

The immunoSEQ Assay was the method used to sequence TCRbeta CDR3 regions. After extraction, genomic DNA underwent amplification by bias-controlled multiplex PCR, followed by high-throughput sequencing. As for the original processing: Collapsing and filtering of sequences were performed to quantify the absolute abundance of each unique TCRbeta CDR3 region. T cell fraction was estimated by normalizing TCRbeta template counts to usable DNA, with usable DNA measured through amplification of reference genes found in all nucleated cells. Repertoire TCRs were annotated as SARS-CoV-2-specific by exact matching of V gene, CDR3 amino acid sequence and J gene to a known reactive TCR set. MIRA supplied the reference SARS-CoV-2 TCR set, which was filtered for enrichment in COVID-19-positive ImmuneCODE repertoires so that public or cross-reactive TCRs were removed. Using the MIRA antigens, annotated TCRs were further analysed by specific ORF or by position within an ORF. Breadth was defined as annotated unique rearrangements over total unique productive rearrangements; depth was the summed frequency of those rearrangements. Two-sided Wilcoxon rank-sum tests were used to compare TCR breadth between groups. Entries here come from immuneACCESS through TCRdb and include only in-frame sequences with V and J called. Some clones fail to appear in such tables; in the studies checked, an unresolved V gene covers under half of the shortfall, and the cause of the remainder is unknown. That table furnishes V, J and clone size, whereas the DNA furnished D and trimming. The sample table records approximately 420,000 clones; more than 75% of these occur just once. The top ten hold 3.6% of the sample.

What the authors observed across the whole study: Comparing responses between vaccine doses or regimens was not something the study was powered to do. Vaccine and placebo recipients had comparable non-spike TCR breadth, which fits with the vaccine containing only spike. After vaccination, spike-specific CD8+ and CD4+ T cell responses were reported to show substantial breadth. It was noted by the authors that total T cell responses may have been underestimated by the TCR breadth and depth analyses. Ad26.COV2.S recipients had higher spike-specific TCR breadth than placebo recipients (P = 0.0014).

The treatment or condition label, read with the paper, signifies: 19 received Ad26.COV2.S at low or high dose, single or two shots; about five received placebo; per-sample allocation not given. Repertoires of vaccine and placebo recipients were sequenced from samples collected on day 63 after the first injection. In Cohort 1b, 20 to 25 adults aged 18-55 years were enrolled at a single site in Boston, USA, between 29 July and 7 August 2020. Ad26.COV2.S was a replication-incompetent adenovirus type 26 vector that expressed a prefusion-stabilized SARS-CoV-2 spike protein derived from the original Wuhan strain.

In this chain, TRBV7-9 is recombined with TRBJ2-1, with 10 bases aligning to TRBD2. This clonotype was obtained from a person between 18 and 59 years old who received the Ad26.COV2.S COVID-19 vaccine or a placebo. Specimen: peripheral blood, collected in a trial of Ad26.COV2.S vaccine versus placebo. CDR3 protein: CASSPFRRLAGDYNEQFF. The bases are TGTGCCAGCAGCCCGTTTAGGAGGCTAGCGGGGGACTACAATGAGCAGTTCTTC.